This note documents a single TCR beta chain sequence. Its specificity is not known. The same CDR3 also results from other DNA sequences found in this sample. TCRdb's table, derived via immunoSEQ multiplex PCR, lists solely in-frame clones and lacks some. The table includes fewer than 130,000 clones, 94% detected once. CDR1 and CDR2 from the germline V gene are SQVTM and ANQGSEA. The CDR3 contains 13 residues. With 4 bases clipped from V and 3 bases from J, the junction kept 6 bases outside the gene matches. These data are taken from a study of T cell responses to AZD1222 COVID-19 vaccine. Broader study findings: Just 6 or 7 AZD1222 recipients were seropositive at baseline.

Both about-4-week and about-12-week second-dose recipients were combined. The rearrangement uses TRBV29-1 and TRBJ2-7; 7 bases agree with TRBD1. This specimen was peripheral blood, taken 28 days after the second AZD1222 dose. The TCR was taken from an adult who received the AZD1222 COVID-19 vaccine. CDR3 bases: TGCAGCGTTGCTGGGCAGGGGGTCTACGAGCAGTACTTC. Encoded protein: CSVAGQGVYEQYF.